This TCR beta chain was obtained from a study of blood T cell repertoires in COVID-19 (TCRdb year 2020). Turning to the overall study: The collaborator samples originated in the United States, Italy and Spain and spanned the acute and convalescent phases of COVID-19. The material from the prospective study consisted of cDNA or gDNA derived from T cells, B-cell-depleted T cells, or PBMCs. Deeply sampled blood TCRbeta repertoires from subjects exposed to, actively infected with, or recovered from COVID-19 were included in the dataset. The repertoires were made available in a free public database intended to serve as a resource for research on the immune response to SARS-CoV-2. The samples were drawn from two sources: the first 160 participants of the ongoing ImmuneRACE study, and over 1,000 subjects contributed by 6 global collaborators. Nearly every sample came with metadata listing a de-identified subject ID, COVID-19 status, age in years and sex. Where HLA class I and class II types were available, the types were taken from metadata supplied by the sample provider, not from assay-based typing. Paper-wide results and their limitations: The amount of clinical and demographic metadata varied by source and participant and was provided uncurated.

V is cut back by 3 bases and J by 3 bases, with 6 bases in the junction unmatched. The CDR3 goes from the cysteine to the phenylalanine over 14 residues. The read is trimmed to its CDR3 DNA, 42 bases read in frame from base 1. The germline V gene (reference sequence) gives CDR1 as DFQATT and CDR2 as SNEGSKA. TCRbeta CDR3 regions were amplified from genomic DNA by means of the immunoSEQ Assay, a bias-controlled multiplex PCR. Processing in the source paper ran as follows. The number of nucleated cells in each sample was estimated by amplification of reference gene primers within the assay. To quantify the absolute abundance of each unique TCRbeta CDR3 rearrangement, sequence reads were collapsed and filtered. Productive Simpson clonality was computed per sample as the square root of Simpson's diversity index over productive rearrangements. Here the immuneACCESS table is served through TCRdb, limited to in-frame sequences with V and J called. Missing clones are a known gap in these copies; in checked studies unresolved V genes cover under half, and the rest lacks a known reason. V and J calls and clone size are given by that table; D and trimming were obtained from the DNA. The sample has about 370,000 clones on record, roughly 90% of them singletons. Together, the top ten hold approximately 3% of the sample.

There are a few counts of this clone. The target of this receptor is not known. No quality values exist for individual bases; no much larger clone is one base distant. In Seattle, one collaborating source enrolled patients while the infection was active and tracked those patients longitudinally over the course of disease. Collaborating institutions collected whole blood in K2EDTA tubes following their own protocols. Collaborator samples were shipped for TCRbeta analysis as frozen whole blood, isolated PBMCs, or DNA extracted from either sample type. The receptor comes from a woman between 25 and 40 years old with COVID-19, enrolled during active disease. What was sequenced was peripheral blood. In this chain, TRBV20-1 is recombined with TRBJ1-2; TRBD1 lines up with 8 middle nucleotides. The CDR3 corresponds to CSASLPGGDYGYTF. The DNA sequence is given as TGCAGTGCTAGTCTCCCAGGGGGCGACTATGGCTACACCTTC.